This is a list of T cell receptor beta chains from one sample in a study of T cell repertoires in cytomegalovirus infection. TCRdb processed the reads anew with MiXCR; each CDR3 protein has one entry. The profile shows 150,000 to 200,000 distinct CDR3 sequences, nearly 9.5% of them singletons. Sequencing was carried out using PBMCs. The origin of the receptors is a human donor in good health (CMV status not recorded). Some clones in this sample may be carry-over from other donors' samples. Both conserved end residues are part of each CDR3. The D gene is left open where the match is weak. Rows give clone size only sometimes, using once, few, many, or a class for an expanded clone.

.	TRBV28	15	TRBD1	TRBJ1-2	TGTGCCAGCAGTTTAAACGGCAGGGGGCTCGATGGCTACACCTTC	CASSLNGRGLDGYTF
many	TRBV25-1	12	.	TRBJ1-5	TGTGCCACCGAGGCCGGGGGTGGGCCCCAGCATTTT	CATEAGGGPQHF
many	TRBV7-2	16	TRBD2	TRBJ2-1	TGTGCCAGCAGCTTAGCCTTTAGAACTAGCGGGAACGAGCAGTTCTTC	CASSLAFRTSGNEQFF
.	TRBV4-1	17	TRBD2	TRBJ2-1	TGCGCCAGCAGCAACCATGGGGCGGGGGGCTCTTACAATGAGCAGTTCTTC	CASSNHGAGGSYNEQFF
few	TRBV19	14	TRBD1	TRBJ1-2	TGTGCCAGTAGACGGACAGGGGTCGAAGTTGGCTACACCTTC	CASRRTGVEVGYTF
many	TRBV7-2	14	.	TRBJ1-1	TGTGCCAGCAGCTTAAAGTGGGGGAACACTGAAGCTTTCTTT	CASSLKWGNTEAFF
many	TRBV5-5	15	.	TRBJ2-7	TGTGCCAGCAGCTTGGCGGTCACACAGGTATACGAGCAGTACTTC	CASSLAVTQVYEQYF
many	TRBV7-2	15	.	TRBJ1-1	TGTGCCAGCAGCTTATCGGTTGGACAAAAGACTGAAGCTTTCTTT	CASSLSVGQKTEAFF
few	TRBV12-3/TRBV12-4	13	.	TRBJ1-1	TGTGCCAGCAGTTTGAACAGCTACACTGAAGCTTTCTTT	CASSLNSYTEAFF
many	TRBV24-1	12	.	TRBJ1-1	TGTGCCAGGCATCAGGGGCCGACTGAAGCTTTCTTT	CARHQGPTEAFF
few	TRBV5-8	17	TRBD2	TRBJ2-2	TGTGCCAGCAGCCCGGGACTAGCGGGAGTTCTCACCGGGGAGCTGTTTTTT	CASSPGLAGVLTGELFF
many	TRBV11-2	15	TRBD1	TRBJ2-5	TGTGCCAGCAGCTCCACCCCAGGGGGTCAAGAGACCCAGTACTTC	CASSSTPGGQETQYF
many	TRBV28	15	TRBD2	TRBJ2-3	TGTGCCAGCAGCGGAAGCGGACTAGGGGCAGATACGCAGTATTTT	CASSGSGLGADTQYF
.	TRBV3-1	12	.	TRBJ2-1	TGTGCCAGCAGCCACCGAAACAATGAGCAGTTCTTC	CASSHRNNEQFF
.	TRBV28	15	.	TRBJ1-1	TGTGCCAGCAGTTTTCCCTCGGGACAGAACACTGAAGCTTTCTTT	CASSFPSGQNTEAFF
.	TRBV24-1	15	.	TRBJ2-2	TGTGCCACCAGCGAAACAGGGACGAACACCGGGGAGCTGTTTTTT	CATSETGTNTGELFF
many	TRBV7-2	16	TRBD1	TRBJ2-7	TGTGCCAGCAGCTTCACCGGGACAGGGGGCAGGTACGAGCAGTACTTC	CASSFTGTGGRYEQYF
many	TRBV12-3/TRBV12-4	13	TRBD1	TRBJ1-1	TGTGCCACCCAGACAGGGATGAACACTGAAGCTTTCTTT	CATQTGMNTEAFF
few	TRBV19	14	.	TRBJ2-5	TGTGCCAGTAGTTCGCCGGGACTGAAAGAGACCCAGTACTTC	CASSSPGLKETQYF
.	TRBV20-1	14	TRBD2	TRBJ2-3	TGCAGTGCTGTCGCAGCGGGAGTGTCAGATACGCAGTATTTT	CSAVAAGVSDTQYF
many	TRBV5-4	16	.	TRBJ2-6	TGTGCCAGCAGCTTGGACCCCTCAGGCGGGGCCAACGTCCTGACTTTC	CASSLDPSGGANVLTF
.	TRBV20-1	13	.	TRBJ1-5	TGCAGTGTTAGCCCTGGGACATCTCAGCCCCAGCATTTT	CSVSPGTSQPQHF
.	TRBV15	17	.	TRBJ1-5	TGTGCCACCAGCAGAGATCTAACAGCCCTTAGCAATCAGCCCCAGCATTTT	CATSRDLTALSNQPQHF
.	TRBV28	14	.	TRBJ1-5	TGTGCCAGCAGGGACACCAACCTCAATCAGCCCCAGCATTTT	CASRDTNLNQPQHF
.	TRBV19	13	.	TRBJ2-1	TGTGCCAGTAGTCCCTCCCCTAGAAATGAGCAGGTCTTC	CASSPSPRNEQVF
.	TRBV2	14	.	TRBJ2-1	TGTGCCAGCAGTGACAGGAGCATTTACAATGAGCAGTTCTTC	CASSDRSIYNEQFF
many	TRBV7-2	14	.	TRBJ2-3	TGTGCCAGCAGCTTAACCCCGGGGGAAAATACGCAGTATTTT	CASSLTPGENTQYF
many	TRBV20-1	13	TRBD2	TRBJ2-7	TGCAGTGCTGGAGCGGGAGGCCCCTACGAGCAGTACTTC	CSAGAGGPYEQYF
many	TRBV12-3/TRBV12-4	15	TRBD1	TRBJ2-2	TGTGCCAGCAGTTTGACAGGGATTAACACCGGGGAGCTGTTTTTT	CASSLTGINTGELFF
medium-sized	TRBV11-3	15	TRBD1	TRBJ2-1	TGTGCCAGCAGCTTAGAGGGACAGGGGGCAGATGAGCAGTTCTTC	CASSLEGQGADEQFF